These 24 T cell receptor beta chains came from one sample sequenced in a study of T cell repertoires in cytomegalovirus infection. Each CDR3 protein gets one entry after TCRdb re-called the reads with MiXCR. The sample includes hundreds of thousands of distinct CDR3 sequences, roughly 10% of them seen just once. Sequencing was performed on PBMCs. All receptors come from a human donor in good health (CMV status not recorded). Some clones in this sample may be carry-over from other donors' samples.

This clonotype was seen repeatedly, ten times or more. V gene TRBV28 combines with J gene TRBJ1-1, with unresolved D. V lost 10 bases and J 4 bases, leaving 22 bases between the germline ends. The CDR3 runs to 15 residues. Germline V lookup: CDR1 MDHEN, CDR2 SYDVKM. Here the CDR3 reads CATRPARVRGTEAFF. CDR3 coding DNA: TGTGCCACCCGCCCAGCGCGGGTTCGGGGCACTGAAGCTTTCTTT.

This clonotype was recorded many times. The V gene is TRBV6-5, the J gene TRBJ2-1; the D is unclear. The CDR3 has 17 amino acids. Looked up from germline, CDR1 is MNHEY and CDR2 is SVGAGI. The V end lost 2 bases, the J end lost 3 bases, and 17 bases lay between the germline ends. The CDR3 loop reads CASSYLGQSGIYNEQFF. CDR3 nucleotides: TGTGCCAGCAGTTACCTTGGGCAGTCCGGAATCTACAATGAGCAGTTCTTC.

This clonotype was recorded at least ten times. The V call is TRBV12-3 or TRBV12-4, the J call TRBJ1-2; 7 bases fit TRBD1. This CDR3 has 17 amino acids. Trimming removed 7 bases from V and 2 bases from J; junction bases left unmatched: 16. The DNA for the CDR3 is TGTGCCAGCACCCGTACGGGTGGGACAGATAAAAACTATGGCTACACCTTC. This codes for CASTRTGGTDKNYGYTF.

Ten or more counts support this clonotype. The chain recombines TRBV19 with TRBJ2-5, with D uncertain. Germline CDR1 is LNHDA and CDR2 is SQIVND (reference sequence). There are 14 residues in the CDR3. V lost 6 bases and J 4 bases, leaving 15 bases between the germline ends. The CDR3 bases are TGTGCCAGTAGGCCCTTGGGGTTTCCAGAGACCCAGTACTTC. Translating gives CASRPLGFPETQYF.

This clonotype was detected ten times or more. The chain has TRBV11-1 and TRBJ2-7; D remains ambiguous. Trimming pared 5 bases from V and 2 bases from J, leaving 22 bases between. This CDR3 is built from 17 residues. Germline lookup yields CDR1 SGHAT and CDR2 FQDESV (reference sequence). The CDR3 is CASSPAVPRRVAYEQYF. The DNA for the CDR3 is TGTGCCAGCAGCCCTGCGGTCCCCCGACGCGTAGCCTACGAGCAGTACTTC.

This clonotype has only a few counts. The CDR3 reads CASSYRGREKLFF. The CDR3 region has the DNA TGTGCCAGCAGTTACAGAGGGAGGGAAAAACTGTTTTTT. The chain links TRBV6-5 to TRBJ1-4; D is unresolved. CDR1 is MNHEY, CDR2 SVGAGI, per germline. V was cut by 2 bases and J by 8 bases, with 9 bases left in between. The CDR3 sequence is 13 residues long.

In this sample, this clonotype turned up a few times. The rearrangement links TRBV2 to TRBJ2-3; 8 bases align to TRBD1. There are 18 residues in the CDR3. The ends lost 8 bases at V and 2 bases at J; junction bases unmatched: 18. The V gene's germline CDR1 is SNHLY and CDR2 FYNNEI. The CDR3 region is CASHSEGSGTGYTDTQYF. The DNA of the CDR3 is TGTGCCAGCCATTCAGAGGGGTCCGGGACAGGATACACAGATACGCAGTATTTT.

This chain connects TRBV19 to TRBJ1-2, with D hard to call. Per the germline V gene, CDR1 is LNHDA and CDR2 is SQIVND (reference sequence). The V end lost 5 bases, the J end lost 0 bases, and 13 bases lay between the germline ends. This CDR3 spans 15 amino acids. The CDR3 loop reads CASSPLRLANYGYTF. Written as DNA, the CDR3 is TGTGCCAGTAGTCCTCTTAGGTTGGCTAACTATGGCTACACCTTC.

Points on this clonotype: One base away lies a much larger clone, so this may be a sequencing read error. The chain combines TRBV6-1 with TRBJ2-5, with a tentative D call TRBD2 (6 bases). The CDR3 is made up of 13 amino acids. Looked up from germline, CDR1 is MNHNS and CDR2 is SASEGT. The CDR3 nucleotides are TGTGCCAGCAGAGAAGCGGGCAGAGGGACCCAGTACTTC. Protein product: CASREAGRGTQYF.

This clonotype was detected many times. The J gene is TRBJ2-2, the V gene TRBV19; D remains ambiguous. V dropped 7 bases and J dropped 3 bases, with 9 bases sitting between them. The germline CDR1 and CDR2 sequences are LNHDA and SQIVND (reference sequence). CDR3 size: 13 residues. CDR3 nucleotide sequence: TGTGCCAGTATTAGGGTCGACACCGGGGAGCTGTTTTTT. Encoded protein: CASIRVDTGELFF.

This clonotype occurred many times. This chain joins TRBV27 and TRBJ2-7; D ambiguous. This CDR3 contains 15 residues. V dropped 5 bases and J dropped 6 bases, with 20 bases sitting between them. CDR1 and CDR2 (germline): MNHEY, SMNVEV (reference sequence). The CDR3 sequence is CASSLDPVPMREQYF. In nucleotides, the CDR3 is TGTGCCAGCAGTCTGGACCCGGTACCCATGCGCGAGCAGTACTTC.

The chain is built from TRBV15 and TRBJ2-5; unclear D gene. The V gene lost 0 bases and the J gene lost 5 bases, with 4 bases spanning the gap. The CDR3 is 12 amino acids. CDR1 is LNHNV and CDR2 is YYDKDF in the germline V gene (reference sequence). CDR3 residues: CATSRERETQYF. The CDR3 DNA sequence: TGTGCCACCAGCAGAGAGCGCGAGACCCAGTACTTC.

This clonotype was picked up many times. The chain joins TRBV24-1 to TRBJ2-5; possible D gene TRBD2, 6 bases. Trimming took off 3 bases at V and 3 bases at J, with 16 bases between the two ends. Looked up from germline, CDR1 is KGHDR and CDR2 is SFDVKD. The CDR3 sequence is 16 residues long. CDR3 nucleotide sequence: TGTGCCACCAGTGATCTCCCCGGGACTGGGAAAGAGACCCAGTACTTC. Translating it yields CATSDLPGTGKETQYF.

This clonotype was observed a few times. This chain joins TRBV20-1 and TRBJ2-7, with D tentatively TRBD1 or TRBD2 (5 bases each). V shed 6 bases and J shed 3 bases, with 15 bases lying between them. The CDR3 contains 13 residues. The germline V gene encodes CDR1 DFQATT and CDR2 SNEGSKA (reference sequence). CDR3 sequence: CSARHRDHYEQYF. CDR3 DNA sequence: TGCAGTGCGAGACACCGGGACCACTACGAGCAGTACTTC.

The genes are TRBV20-1 and TRBJ2-1; perhaps TRBD2 as D (6 bases). Germline CDR1 is DFQATT and CDR2 is SNEGSKA (reference sequence). The CDR3 is 15 amino acids. CDR3 in DNA: TGCAGCCCACTTAGGTTGGCGGGGAACAACAATGAGCAGTTCTTC. It specifies CSPLRLAGNNNEQFF.

The chain has TRBV20-1 and TRBJ1-1, with 10 positions matching TRBD1. The CDR3 loop spans 16 amino acids. Germline-derived CDR1 and CDR2 are DFQATT and SNEGSKA (reference sequence). V shed 0 bases and J 6 bases; nucleotides not matched to a gene: 10. The CDR3 protein is CSARDVDRGGFAEAFF. The CDR3, as DNA: TGCAGTGCTAGAGATGTGGACAGGGGGGGGTTCGCTGAAGCTTTCTTT.

V and J are TRBV4-1 and TRBJ2-7, with TRBD2 identical over 8 bases. From germline, CDR1 is MGHRA and CDR2 YSYEKL. The CDR3 sequence is 14 residues long. V was pared by 2 bases and J by 2 bases, with 2 bases of the junction left unmatched. The CDR3 bases are TGCGCCAGCAGCCAACAGCGGGGGACCTACGAGCAGTACTTC. This gives the protein CASSQQRGTYEQYF.

CDR3 in DNA: TGTGCCAGCAGTGAGCGGGGTCGCGCGTGGAATGAGCAGTTCTTC. This gives the protein CASSERGRAWNEQFF. V gene TRBV2 combines with J gene TRBJ2-1, with D possibly matching TRBD2 (6 bases). Trimming shortened V by 3 bases and J by 7 bases, and 16 bases separated the two germline ends. This CDR3 is built from 15 residues. From germline, CDR1 is SNHLY and CDR2 FYNNEI.

This clonotype was seen many times. J is TRBJ2-3 and V is TRBV24-1; D unclear. CDR1 is KGHDR and CDR2 is SFDVKD in the germline V gene. The CDR3 loop spans 13 amino acids. V lost 6 bases and J 3 bases, leaving 9 bases between the germline ends. The CDR3 protein is CATSSPGTDTQYF. CDR3 coding DNA: TGTGCCACCAGTTCCCCGGGTACAGATACGCAGTATTTT.

This clonotype was observed many times. The chain combines TRBV20-1 with TRBJ2-1; 11 bases line up with TRBD2. Trimming removed 4 bases from V and 4 bases from J; junction bases left unmatched: 6. Germline V lookup: CDR1 DFQATT, CDR2 SNEGSKA (reference sequence). The CDR3 has 15 residues. CDR3 bases: TGCAGTGCTATCTCCGGGACTAGCGGTTACAATGAGCAGTTCTTC. Its translation: CSAISGTSGYNEQFF.

This clonotype has a handful of counts. The chain is built from TRBV11-1 and TRBJ2-1; D is perhaps TRBD1 or TRBD2 (6 bases each). Trimming took 7 bases from V and 6 from J, leaving 16 bases between them. Germline V gene data show CDR1 as SGHAT and CDR2 as FQDESV (reference sequence). The CDR3 length is 14 residues. For the CDR3, the DNA is TGTGCCAGCACCCCAGGGGTGGGGGGCAATGAGCAGTTCTTC. Translated, it gives CASTPGVGGNEQFF.

This clonotype was seen many times. CDR3 bases: TGTGCCAGCAGCCCGGGTGCCGGGCCGGATCAGCCCCAGCATTTT. It translates to CASSPGAGPDQPQHF. The V call is TRBV7-6, the J call TRBJ1-5; D remains ambiguous. This CDR3 has 15 residues. Germline CDR1 is SGHVS and CDR2 is FNYEAQ. The germline V and J ends were trimmed by 5 bases and 5 bases, with 16 bases remaining between them.

A word on this clonotype: This may come from a read error, since a much larger clone is one base off. The chain employs TRBV6-2 or TRBV6-3 and TRBJ2-1; no clear D gene. There are 17 residues in the CDR3. Germline V gene lookup returns CDR1 MNHEY and CDR2 SVGEGT. CDR3 sequence reads: CASSYSATRNSYNERFF. Written as DNA, the CDR3 is TGTGCCAGCAGTTACTCGGCGACCAGGAACTCCTACAATGAGCGGTTCTTC.

This clonotype was observed many times. The rearrangement joins TRBV30 to TRBJ2-7, with D perhaps matching TRBD1 or TRBD2 (6 bases each). The V and J ends lost 4 bases and 5 bases respectively, with 18 bases between them. The CDR3 totals 14 residues. Germline V CDR1 and CDR2: GTSNPN, SVGIG (reference sequence). CDR3 sequence reads: CAWKGGRLSNEQYF. The CDR3 nucleotides are TGTGCCTGGAAGGGGGGCAGGCTAAGCAACGAGCAGTACTTC. Using reference TRBV30 and TRBJ2-7 for the parts outside the CDR3, the full variable domain is SQTIHQWPATLVQPVGSPLSLECTVEGTSNPNLYWYRQAAGRGLQLLFYSVGIGQISSEVPQNLSASRPQDRQFILSSKKLLLSDSGFYLCAWKGGRLSNEQYFGPGTRLTVT.